This paragraph reports one TCR beta chain. The source of the sample is a study of T cell changes during pregnancy in multiple sclerosis. The CDR3 contains 18 residues. V shed 4 bases, J shed 6 bases, and the junction held 12 bases outside the gene matches. Germline CDR1 and CDR2: SGHDT and YYEEEE. Clones were read by immunoSEQ multiplex PCR, and TCRdb kept only the in-frame ones, dropping some. The sample lists tens of thousands of clones, roughly 93% occurring once. This receptor was obtained from a female donor with multiple sclerosis, enrolled in a pregnancy study. The genes are TRBV5-6 and TRBJ2-1, with 14 bases fitting TRBD2. The sequencing here drew on peripheral blood, taken in the second trimester of pregnancy. CDR3 residues: CASSGGTSGGRVVNEQFF. The DNA for the CDR3 is TGTGCCAGCAGCGGTGGGACTAGCGGGGGTCGGGTGGTCAATGAGCAGTTCTTC.